This T cell receptor beta chain stems from a study of blood T cells in healthy people across ages. The J segment lost 5 bases and the V segment lost 4 bases, leaving 11 bases of the junction unmatched. This CDR3 comprises 15 residues. The germline V gene encodes CDR1 SGHRS and CDR2 YFSETQ. The second PCR ran about 6 to 12 cycles with a sample-barcoded 5' primer and J-beta primers. A single record per CDR3 protein comes from TCRdb applying MiXCR to the 5' RACE reads. Of 750,000 to 1,000,000 distinct CDR3 sequences listed, just under 30% are singletons. Notes on the study in general: When set beside aged donors, long-lived donors presented more naive CD4+ cells and higher diversity.

Ten or more counts support this clonotype. Its antigen remains unidentified. The sample also formed part of further work on T cells of mothers and their children.

The receptor comes from a woman in her 40s in good health. The genes are TRBV5-1 and TRBJ2-7; TRBD2 matches at 8 bases. Sequencing was done on a sample of blood. The chain's CDR3 is CASSPGERGNNEQYF. The CDR3 DNA sequence: TGCGCCAGCAGCCCGGGAGAGCGGGGGAACAACGAGCAGTACTTC.